These 8 T cell receptor beta chains were sequenced from one sample in a study of T cells in Graves' hyperthyroidism and ophthalmopathy. Amplification of TCR beta CDR3 regions used RNA as the template. The primer set for the first-round RT-PCR of the TCR CDR3 was HTBI. TCRdb re-called the multiplex PCR reads through MiXCR, storing one row per CDR3 protein. The data show under 700,000 distinct CDR3 sequences, around 46% seen once. Sequencing was done on a sample of peripheral blood or thyroid tissue (not recorded which). The source of these receptors is a woman aged 18-29 years with Graves' hyperthyroidism.

The rearrangement links TRBV11-1 to TRBJ1-4; D is uncertain. The CDR3 is 14 residues long. The V end was cut by 3 bases, the J end by 6 bases, with 11 bases between. Germline V gene sequence: CDR1 SGHAT, CDR2 FQDESV (reference sequence). The chain's CDR3 is CASSLEGGHEKLFF. The DNA of the CDR3 is TGTGCCAGCAGCTTGGAAGGCGGCCATGAAAAACTGTTTTTT. Full variable domain (remainder filled in from reference TRBV11-1 and TRBJ1-4): EAEVAQSPRYKITEKSQAVAFWCDPISGHATLYWYRQILGQGPELLVQFQDESVVDDSQLPKDRFSAERLKGVDSTLKIQPAELGDSAMYLCASSLEGGHEKLFFGSGTQLSVL.

This clonotype was recorded many times. This sequence joins TRBV20-1 and TRBJ2-5; TRBD2 might be the D (6 bases). The CDR3 runs 13 residues. V was clipped by 0 bases and J by 5 bases, with 10 bases between them. CDR1 is DFQATT, CDR2 SNEGSKA, per germline (reference sequence). The CDR3 region is CSARDPGRETQYF. The DNA for the CDR3 is TGCAGTGCTAGAGATCCAGGGAGGGAGACCCAGTACTTC.

V and J are TRBV20-1 and TRBJ1-4; no reliable D call. The CDR3 consists of 13 residues. Germline V lookup: CDR1 DFQATT, CDR2 SNEGSKA (reference sequence). V was cut by 5 bases and J by 0 bases, with 7 bases left in between. In DNA form, the CDR3 reads TGCAGTGCTTTGTCACCAACTAATGAAAAACTGTTTTTT. Protein product: CSALSPTNEKLFF.

This clonotype was picked up one time. V usage is TRBV10-3 and J usage is TRBJ2-7; 7 bases match TRBD1. V lost 8 bases and J lost 7; bases outside the gene matches: 2. From germline, CDR1 is ENHRY and CDR2 SYGVKD. The CDR3 sequence is 10 residues long. CDR3 residues: CAIEDREQYF. The CDR3 DNA follows: TGTGCCATCGAGGACAGGGAGCAGTACTTC.

This clonotype was observed a handful of times. V and J are TRBV19 and TRBJ1-5; unclear D gene. Germline V gene data show CDR1 as LNHDA and CDR2 as SQIVND (reference sequence). The CDR3 loop spans 16 amino acids. The V end lost 1 base, the J end lost 3 bases, and 13 bases lay between the germline ends. The CDR3, as DNA: TGTGCCAGTAGTATAGGAGTGTGGCTCTCCAATCAGCCCCAGCATTTT. Its protein product is CASSIGVWLSNQPQHF.

The chain uses TRBV24-1 and TRBJ1-6; TRBD1 agrees at 7 bases. With 4 bases clipped from V and 6 bases from J, the junction kept 5 bases outside the gene matches. Germline CDR1 is KGHDR and CDR2 is SFDVKD. The CDR3 contains 15 residues. This chain's CDR3 is CATSDQRQGNSPLHF. The CDR3 DNA follows: TGTGCCACCAGTGACCAGCGACAGGGTAATTCACCCCTCCACTTT.

CDR3 amino acids: CASADRGRTGYTF. The CDR3 coding sequence is TGTGCCAGCGCGGACAGGGGGCGTACTGGCTACACCTTC. The chain couples TRBV2 to TRBJ1-2; 11 positions agree with TRBD1. J lost 7 bases, V lost 8 bases, and 6 bases had no gene match. In germline, CDR1 is SNHLY, CDR2 FYNNEI. The CDR3 spans 13 residues.

With respect to this clonotype: Since a much larger clone is just one base distant, this may be a read error. The chain links TRBV24-1 to TRBJ1-1; 8 bases line up with TRBD1. Germline trimming cut 5 bases from V and 0 bases from J; bases unmatched to any gene: 7. The CDR3 runs to 16 residues. Germline values: CDR1 KGHDR, CDR2 SFDVKD. The CDR3: CATSGGQGGVNTEAFF. For the CDR3, the DNA is TGTGCCACCAGTGGTGGACAGGGAGGCGTGAACACTGAAGCTTTCTTT.